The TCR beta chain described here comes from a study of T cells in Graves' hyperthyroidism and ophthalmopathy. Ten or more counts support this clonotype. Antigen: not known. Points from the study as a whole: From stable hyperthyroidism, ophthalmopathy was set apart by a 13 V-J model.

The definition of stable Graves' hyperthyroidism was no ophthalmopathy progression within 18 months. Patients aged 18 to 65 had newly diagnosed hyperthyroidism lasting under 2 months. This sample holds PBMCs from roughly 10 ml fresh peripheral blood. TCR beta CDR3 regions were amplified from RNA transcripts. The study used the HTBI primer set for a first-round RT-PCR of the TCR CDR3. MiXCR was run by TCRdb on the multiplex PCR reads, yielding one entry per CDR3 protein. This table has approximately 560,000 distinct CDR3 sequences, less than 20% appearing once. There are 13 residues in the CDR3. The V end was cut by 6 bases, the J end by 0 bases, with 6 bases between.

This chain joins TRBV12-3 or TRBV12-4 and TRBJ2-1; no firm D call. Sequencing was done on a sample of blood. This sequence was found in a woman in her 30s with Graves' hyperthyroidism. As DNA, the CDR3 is TGTGCCAGCAGGGCAAGCTCCTACAATGAGCAGTTCTTC. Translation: CASRASSYNEQFF.